This record covers a single T cell receptor (beta chain). This record belongs to a study of shared clonotypes between healthy human individuals. CD45RO-negative, CCR7-positively selected cells formed the naive CD8 fraction, excluding terminally differentiated effector memory CD45RA+ cells. With 5 bases clipped from V and 3 bases from J, the junction kept 15 bases outside the gene matches. The germline V gene has CDR1 SGHVS and CDR2 FNYEAQ. The CDR3 has 19 residues. Each sorted subset replicate got 200 ng genomic DNA, approximately 27,000 genomes. Assay used: immunoSEQ multiplex PCR; TCRdb lists only in-frame clones, some missing. The table records 700,000 to 950,000 clones, 96% of them present only once.

The chain recombines TRBV7-6 with TRBJ2-1; TRBD2 aligns across 11 bases. This receptor was taken from a man aged 25 to 40 in good health. The sequenced sample consisted of naive CD8+ T cells sorted from blood. CDR3 nucleotide sequence: TGTGCCAGCAGCCCCTCCGGACTAGCGGGCCCCCTGAACTACAATGAGCAGTTCTTC. Protein product: CASSPSGLAGPLNYNEQFF.